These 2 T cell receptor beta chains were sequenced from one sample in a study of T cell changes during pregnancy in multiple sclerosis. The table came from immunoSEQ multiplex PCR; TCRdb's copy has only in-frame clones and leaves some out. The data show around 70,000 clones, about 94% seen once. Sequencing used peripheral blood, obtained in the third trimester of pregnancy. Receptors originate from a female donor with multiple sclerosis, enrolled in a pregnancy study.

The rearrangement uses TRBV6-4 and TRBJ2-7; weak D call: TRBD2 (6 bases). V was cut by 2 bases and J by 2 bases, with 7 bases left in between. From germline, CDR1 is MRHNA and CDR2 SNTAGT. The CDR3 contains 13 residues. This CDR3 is CASSDREAYEQYF. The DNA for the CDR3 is TGTGCCAGCAGTGACAGGGAGGCCTACGAGCAGTACTTC.

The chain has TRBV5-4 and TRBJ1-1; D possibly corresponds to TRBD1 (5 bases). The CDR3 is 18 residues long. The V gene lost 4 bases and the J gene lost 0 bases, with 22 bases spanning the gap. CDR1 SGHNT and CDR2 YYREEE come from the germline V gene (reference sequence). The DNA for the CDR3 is TGTGCCAGCAGCCCTGGAGGGGTTGGGTTCATCATGAACACTGAAGCTTTCTTT. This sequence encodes CASSPGGVGFIMNTEAFF.